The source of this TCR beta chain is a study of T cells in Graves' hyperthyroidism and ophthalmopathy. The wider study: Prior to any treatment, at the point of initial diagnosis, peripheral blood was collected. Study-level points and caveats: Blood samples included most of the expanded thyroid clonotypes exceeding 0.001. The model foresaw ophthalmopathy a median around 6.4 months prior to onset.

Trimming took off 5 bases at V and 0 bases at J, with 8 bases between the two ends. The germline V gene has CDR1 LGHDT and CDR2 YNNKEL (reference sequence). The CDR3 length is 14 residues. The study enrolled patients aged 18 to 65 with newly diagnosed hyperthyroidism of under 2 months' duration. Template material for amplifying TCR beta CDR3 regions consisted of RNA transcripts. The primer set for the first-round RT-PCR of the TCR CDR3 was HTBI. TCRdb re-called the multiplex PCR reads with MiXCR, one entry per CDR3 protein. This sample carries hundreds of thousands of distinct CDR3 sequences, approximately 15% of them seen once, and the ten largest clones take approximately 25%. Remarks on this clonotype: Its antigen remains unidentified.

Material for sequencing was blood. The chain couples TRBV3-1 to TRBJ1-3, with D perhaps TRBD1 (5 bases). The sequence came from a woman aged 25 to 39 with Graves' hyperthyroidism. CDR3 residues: CASSDSSSGNTIYF. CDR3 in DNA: TGTGCCAGCAGCGACAGCAGCTCTGGAAACACCATATATTTT.